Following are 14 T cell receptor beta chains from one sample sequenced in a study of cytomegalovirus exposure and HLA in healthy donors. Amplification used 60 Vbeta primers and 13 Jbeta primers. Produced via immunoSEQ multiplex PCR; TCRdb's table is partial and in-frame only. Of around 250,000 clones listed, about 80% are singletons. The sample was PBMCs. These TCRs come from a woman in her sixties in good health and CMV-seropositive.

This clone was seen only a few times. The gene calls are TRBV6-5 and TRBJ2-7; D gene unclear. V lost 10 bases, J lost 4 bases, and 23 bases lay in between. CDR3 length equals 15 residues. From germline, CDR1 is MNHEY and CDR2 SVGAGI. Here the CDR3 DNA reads TGTGCCATTTTTTTCAAGCAGAAGGCGGCATACGAGCAGTACTTC. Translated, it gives CAIFFKQKAAYEQYF.

The CDR3 region is CASSHRTATEAFF. CDR3 DNA: TGCGCCAGCAGCCACCGGACAGCCACTGAAGCTTTCTTT. The rearrangement uses TRBV4-1 and TRBJ1-1; possibly TRBD1 for D (6 bases). Trimming removed 3 bases at V and 4 bases at J, with 9 bases between. Germline CDR1 MGHRA, CDR2 YSYEKL. The CDR3 spans 13 residues.

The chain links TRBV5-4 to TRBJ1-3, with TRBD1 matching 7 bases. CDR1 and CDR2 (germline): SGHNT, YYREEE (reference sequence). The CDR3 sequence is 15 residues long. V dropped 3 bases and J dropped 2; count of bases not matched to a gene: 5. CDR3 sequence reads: CASSSGDRAGNTIYF. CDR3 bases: TGTGCCAGCAGCTCGGGTGACAGGGCTGGAAACACCATATATTTT.

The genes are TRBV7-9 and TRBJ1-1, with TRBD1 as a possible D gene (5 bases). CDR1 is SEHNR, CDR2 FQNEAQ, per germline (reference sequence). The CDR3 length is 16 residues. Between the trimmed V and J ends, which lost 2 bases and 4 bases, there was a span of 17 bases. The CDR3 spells CASSLTGPSRGTEAFF. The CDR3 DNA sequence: TGTGCCAGCAGCTTAACAGGTCCTTCACGAGGCACTGAAGCTTTCTTT.

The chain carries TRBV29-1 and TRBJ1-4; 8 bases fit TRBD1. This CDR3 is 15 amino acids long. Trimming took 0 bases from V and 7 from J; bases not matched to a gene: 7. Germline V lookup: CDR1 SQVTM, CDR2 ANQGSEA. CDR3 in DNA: TGCAGCGTTGAAGATTTGGGACAGGAGGGTGAAAAACTGTTTTTT. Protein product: CSVEDLGQEGEKLFF.

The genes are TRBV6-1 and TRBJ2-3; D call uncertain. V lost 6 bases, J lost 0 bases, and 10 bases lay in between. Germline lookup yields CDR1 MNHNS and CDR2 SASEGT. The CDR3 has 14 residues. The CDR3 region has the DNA TGTGCCAGCAGGGAACAGATTAGCACAGATACGCAGTATTTT. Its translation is CASREQISTDTQYF.

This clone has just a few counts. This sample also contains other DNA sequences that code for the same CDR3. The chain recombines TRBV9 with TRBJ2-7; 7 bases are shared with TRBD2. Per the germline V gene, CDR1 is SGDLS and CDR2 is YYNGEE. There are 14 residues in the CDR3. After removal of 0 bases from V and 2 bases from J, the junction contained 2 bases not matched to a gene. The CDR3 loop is CASSVGGGPYEQYF. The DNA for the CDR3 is TGTGCCAGCAGCGTAGGGGGAGGGCCCTACGAGCAGTACTTC.

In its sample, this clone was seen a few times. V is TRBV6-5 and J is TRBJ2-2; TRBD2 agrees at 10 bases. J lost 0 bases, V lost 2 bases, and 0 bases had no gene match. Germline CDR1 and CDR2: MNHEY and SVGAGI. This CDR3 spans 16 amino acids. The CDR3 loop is CASSYGLAANTGELFF. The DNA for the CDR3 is TGTGCCAGCAGTTACGGACTAGCGGCGAACACCGGGGAGCTGTTTTTT.

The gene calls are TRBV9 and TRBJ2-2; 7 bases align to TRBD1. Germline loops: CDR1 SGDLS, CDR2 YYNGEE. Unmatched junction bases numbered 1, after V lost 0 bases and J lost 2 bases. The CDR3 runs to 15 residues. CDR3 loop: CASSVGQGNTGELFF. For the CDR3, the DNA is TGTGCCAGCAGCGTAGGACAGGGAAACACCGGGGAGCTGTTTTTT.

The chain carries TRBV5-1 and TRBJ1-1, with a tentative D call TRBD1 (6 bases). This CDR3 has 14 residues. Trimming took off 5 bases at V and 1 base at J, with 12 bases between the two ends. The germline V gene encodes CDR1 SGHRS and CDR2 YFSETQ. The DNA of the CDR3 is TGCGCCAGCAGTCGAGGGGGTCCGAACACTGAAGCTTTCTTT. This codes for CASSRGGPNTEAFF.

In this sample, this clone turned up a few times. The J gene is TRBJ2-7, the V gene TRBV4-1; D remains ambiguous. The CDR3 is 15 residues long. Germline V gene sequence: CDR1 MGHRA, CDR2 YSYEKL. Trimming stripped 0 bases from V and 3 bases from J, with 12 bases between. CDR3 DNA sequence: TGCGCCAGCAGCCAAGAAGGCCTAGATCTCTACGAGCAGTACTTC. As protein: CASSQEGLDLYEQYF.

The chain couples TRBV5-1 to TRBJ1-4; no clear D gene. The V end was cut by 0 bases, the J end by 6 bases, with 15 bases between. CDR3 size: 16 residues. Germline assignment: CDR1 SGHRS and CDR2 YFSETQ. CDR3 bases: TGCGCCAGCAGCTTGGTGCCCCCCCGACGGGATGAAAAACTGTTTTTT. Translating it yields CASSLVPPRRDEKLFF.

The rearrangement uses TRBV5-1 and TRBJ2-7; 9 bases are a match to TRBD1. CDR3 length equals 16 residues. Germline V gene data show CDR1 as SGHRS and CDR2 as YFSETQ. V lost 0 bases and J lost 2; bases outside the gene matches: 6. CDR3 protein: CASSLAETGGPYEQYF. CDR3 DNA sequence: TGCGCCAGCAGCTTGGCCGAGACAGGGGGACCCTACGAGCAGTACTTC.

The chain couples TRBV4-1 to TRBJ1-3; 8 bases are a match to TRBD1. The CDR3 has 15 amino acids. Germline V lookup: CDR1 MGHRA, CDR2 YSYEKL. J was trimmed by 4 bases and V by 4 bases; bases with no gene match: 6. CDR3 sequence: CASSPGGALGNTIYF. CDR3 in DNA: TGCGCCAGCAGCCCAGGGGGCGCGTTGGGAAACACCATATATTTT.